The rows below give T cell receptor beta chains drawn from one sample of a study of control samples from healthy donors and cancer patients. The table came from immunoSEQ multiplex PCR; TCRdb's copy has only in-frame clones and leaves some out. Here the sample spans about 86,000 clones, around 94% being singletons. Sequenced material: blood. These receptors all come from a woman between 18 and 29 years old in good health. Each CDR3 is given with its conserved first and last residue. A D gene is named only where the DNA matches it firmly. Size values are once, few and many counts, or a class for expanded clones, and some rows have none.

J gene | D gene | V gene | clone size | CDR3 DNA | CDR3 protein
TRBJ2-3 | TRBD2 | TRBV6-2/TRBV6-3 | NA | TGTGCCAGCAGTTCCGCCCTCATGGTAGCGGGGGAGTCCACAGATACGCAGTATTTT | CASSSALMVAGESTDTQYF
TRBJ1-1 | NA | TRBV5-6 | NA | TGTGCCAGCAACCCCGTCGGTCAACAGTCTACTGAAGCTTTCTTT | CASNPVGQQSTEAFF
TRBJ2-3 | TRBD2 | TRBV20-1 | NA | TGCAGTGCTAGTGGACTAGCGGGAGTGCCGGCAGATACGCAGTATTTT | CSASGLAGVPADTQYF
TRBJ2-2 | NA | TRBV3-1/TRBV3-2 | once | TGTGCCAGCAGTGGAGGGAGCGGGGAGCTGTTTTTT | CASSGGSGELFF
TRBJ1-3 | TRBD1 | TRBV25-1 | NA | TGTGCCAGCAGTGACCCGGGACAGAACTCTGGAAACACCATATATTTT | CASSDPGQNSGNTIYF
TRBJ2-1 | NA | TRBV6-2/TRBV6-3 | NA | TGTGCCAGCAGTGCCCCGACTCGAACGCCGGGCAATGAGCAGTTCTTC | CASSAPTRTPGNEQFF
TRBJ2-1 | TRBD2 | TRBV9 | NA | TGTGCCAGCAGCTACCAATGGGGGGGATCTTCGGATGAGCAGTTCTTC | CASSYQWGGSSDEQFF
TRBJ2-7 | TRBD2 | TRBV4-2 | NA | TGTGCCAGCAGCCAAGGGGTTAGCGGGCGGGTTTCCTACGAGCAGTACTTC | CASSQGVSGRVSYEQYF
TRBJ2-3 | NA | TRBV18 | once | TGTGCCAGCTCACGTGACGGGACAGATACGCAGTATTTT | CASSRDGTDTQYF
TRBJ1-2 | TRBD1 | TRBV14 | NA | TGTGCCAGCAGCCAAGATCATGTTCGGACAGGGGGCGGTTATGGCTACACCTTC | CASSQDHVRTGGGYGYTF
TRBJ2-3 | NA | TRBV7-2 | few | TGTGCCAGCAGCCACCCCAGCGCCTCGGATACGCAGTATTTT | CASSHPSASDTQYF
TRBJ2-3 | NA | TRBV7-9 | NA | TGTGCCAGCAGCTTCCTAGCTACTTACACAGATACGCAGTATTTT | CASSFLATYTDTQYF
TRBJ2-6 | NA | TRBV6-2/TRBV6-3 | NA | TGTGCCAGCAGTTTCGCGTTGGGCTCTGGGGCCAACGTCCTGACTTTC | CASSFALGSGANVLTF
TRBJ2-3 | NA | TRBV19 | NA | TGTGCCAGTAGGGAGGGGTTACCCACAGATACGCAGTATTTT | CASREGLPTDTQYF
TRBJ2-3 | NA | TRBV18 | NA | TGTGCCAGCTCACCACGGGAAGGGGCAGATACGCAGTATTTT | CASSPREGADTQYF
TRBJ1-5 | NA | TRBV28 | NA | TGTGCCAGCAGTTTAAGGGGGGGGGTCCCTGGCAATCAGCCCCAGCATTTT | CASSLRGGVPGNQPQHF
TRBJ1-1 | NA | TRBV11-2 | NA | TGTGCCAGCAGCTTAACAGAGACAGGCGATAACACTGAAGCTTTCTTT | CASSLTETGDNTEAFF
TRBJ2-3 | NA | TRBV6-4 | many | TGTGCCAGCAGTGGGGGACGAGACACAGATACGCAGTATTTT | CASSGGRDTDTQYF
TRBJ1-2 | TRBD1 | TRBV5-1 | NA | TGCGCCAGCAGCTTTACCGGGACAGGGTATGGCTACACCTTC | CASSFTGTGYGYTF
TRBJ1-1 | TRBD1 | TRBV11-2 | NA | TGTGCCAGCAGCACGGGACAGGGCATTGGGAACACTGAAGCTTTCTTT | CASSTGQGIGNTEAFF
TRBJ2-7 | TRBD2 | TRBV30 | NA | TGTGCCTGGAGTGTACCCCGAAGCGGGAGGGCCTCCTACGAGCAGTACTTC | CAWSVPRSGRASYEQYF
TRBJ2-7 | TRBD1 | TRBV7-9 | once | TGTGCCAGCAGCACAACAGGGGACTACGAGCAGTACTTC | CASSTTGDYEQYF
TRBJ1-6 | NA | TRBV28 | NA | TGTGCCAGCAATCGCGATTCACCCCTCCACTTT | CASNRDSPLHF
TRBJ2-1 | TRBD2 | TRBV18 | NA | TGTGCCAGCTCACCCACGGGGGGAGGAAGAGCGGTTGAGCAGTTCTTC | CASSPTGGGRAVEQFF
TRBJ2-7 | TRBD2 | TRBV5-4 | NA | TGTGCCAGCAGCCGCGATCCGGGACTAGGAGCCTACGAGCAGTACTTC | CASSRDPGLGAYEQYF
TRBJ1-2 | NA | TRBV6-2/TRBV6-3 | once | TGTGCCAGCAGTTACGTGGGGGGGCGCGTAGATGGCTACACCTTC | CASSYVGGRVDGYTF
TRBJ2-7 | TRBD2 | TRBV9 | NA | TGTGCCAGCAGCGTAGAGGAACTAGCGGGGGTCTACGAGCAGTACTTC | CASSVEELAGVYEQYF
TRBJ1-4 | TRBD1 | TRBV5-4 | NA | TGTGCCAGCAGCATTTCCGGGACAGTCCCCCCAAAACTGTTTTTT | CASSISGTVPPKLFF
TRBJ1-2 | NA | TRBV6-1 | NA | TGTGCCAGCAGTGAAGTTCGGGGCAACTATGGCTACACCTTC | CASSEVRGNYGYTF
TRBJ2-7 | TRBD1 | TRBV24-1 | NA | TGTGCCACCAGTGACCCTGGGACAGGGGAAACCTACGAGCAGTACTTC | CATSDPGTGETYEQYF
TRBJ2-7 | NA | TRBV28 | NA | TGTGCCAGCAGGACAGCCCGAAACGAGCAGTACTTC | CASRTARNEQYF
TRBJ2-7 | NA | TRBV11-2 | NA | TGTGCCAGCAGCTTAGATCAGGGCGCGTCGCAGTACTTC | CASSLDQGASQYF
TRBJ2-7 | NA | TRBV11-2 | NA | TGTGCCAGCAGCTTTGCCGGAGGGGCTTACGAGCAGTACTTC | CASSFAGGAYEQYF
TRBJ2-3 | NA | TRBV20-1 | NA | TGCAGTGCTAGTTTGGGAGTGAGCACAGATACGCAGTATTTT | CSASLGVSTDTQYF
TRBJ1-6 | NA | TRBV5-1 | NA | TGCGCCAGCAGCTTGGCGGATGGGGTGATTCATTCACCCCTCCACTTT | CASSLADGVIHSPLHF
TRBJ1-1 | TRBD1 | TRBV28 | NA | TGTGCCAGTTATCAGGGGGCGAACACTGAAGCTTTCTTT | CASYQGANTEAFF
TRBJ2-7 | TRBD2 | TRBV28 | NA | TGTGCCAGCAGTTTTCCCGGCCTAGCGGTCGAGCAGTACTTC | CASSFPGLAVEQYF
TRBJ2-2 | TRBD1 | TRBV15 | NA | TGTGCCACCAGCAGAGCACTCCGGGACAGGGGGCAGGCCGCGAACACCGGGGAGCTGTTTTTT | CATSRALRDRGQAANTGELFF
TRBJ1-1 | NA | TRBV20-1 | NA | TGCAGTGCTAGAAAGAACACTGAAGCTTTCTTT | CSARKNTEAFF
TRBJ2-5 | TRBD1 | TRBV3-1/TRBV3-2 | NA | TGTGCCAGCAGCCTATCCTGGGACAGCGAGGCTCCGATGCAAGAGACCCAGTACTTC | CASSLSWDSEAPMQETQYF
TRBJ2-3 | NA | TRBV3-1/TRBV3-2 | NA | TGTGCCAGCAGCCCACGGACCCAACTAAACACAGATACGCAGTATTTT | CASSPRTQLNTDTQYF